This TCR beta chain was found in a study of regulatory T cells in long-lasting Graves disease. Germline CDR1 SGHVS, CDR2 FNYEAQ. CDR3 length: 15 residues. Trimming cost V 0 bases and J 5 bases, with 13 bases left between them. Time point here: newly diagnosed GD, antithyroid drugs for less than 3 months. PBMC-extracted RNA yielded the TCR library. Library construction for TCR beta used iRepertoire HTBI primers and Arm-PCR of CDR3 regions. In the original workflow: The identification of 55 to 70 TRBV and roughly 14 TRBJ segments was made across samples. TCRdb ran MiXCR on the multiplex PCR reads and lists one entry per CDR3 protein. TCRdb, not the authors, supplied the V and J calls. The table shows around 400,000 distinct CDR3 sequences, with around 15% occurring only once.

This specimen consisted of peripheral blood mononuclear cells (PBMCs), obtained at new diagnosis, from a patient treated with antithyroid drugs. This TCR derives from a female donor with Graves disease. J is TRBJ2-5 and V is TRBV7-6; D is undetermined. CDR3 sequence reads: CASSLALVARETQYF. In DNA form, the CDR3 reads TGTGCCAGCAGCTTAGCGCTAGTGGCAAGGGAGACCCAGTACTTC.